This T cell receptor (beta chain) was observed in a study of T cell changes during pregnancy in multiple sclerosis. V was clipped by 7 bases and J by 1 base; unmatched bases: 3. CDR1 and CDR2 (germline): SGHRS, YFSETQ. This CDR3 comprises 13 residues. Data came from immunoSEQ multiplex PCR; TCRdb stores just in-frame clones and leaves some out. The sample holds some 20,000 clones, roughly nine tenths seen once. The sequence came from a female donor in good health, enrolled as a control in a pregnancy study. Sequencing was performed on CD4+ T cells from peripheral blood mononuclear cells, taken in the third trimester of pregnancy. The chain combines TRBV5-1 with TRBJ2-7, with 9 bases fitting TRBD1. The CDR3 protein is CASSGTGSYEQYF. The DNA for the CDR3 is TGCGCCAGCTCCGGGACAGGGTCCTACGAGCAGTACTTC.